Listed below are T cell receptor beta chains from one sample, sequenced in a study of blood T cells in healthy people across ages. From the 5' RACE reads, TCRdb called clonotypes with MiXCR, one entry per CDR3 protein. The sample yields approximately 730,000 distinct CDR3 sequences, roughly 45% seen once. Sequencing was carried out using blood. Every receptor here comes from a woman aged 55-69 years in good health. CDR3s include the opening cysteine and the closing phenylalanine or tryptophan. The D gene is left open where the match is weak. Size is stated for part of the rows, as once, few or many counts, or as a class when the clone is expanded.

j_gene | v_gene | d_gene | abundance | CDR3nt | CDR3aa
TRBJ1-5 | TRBV12-3/TRBV12-4 | . | once | TGTGCCAGCAGTTTTGGGGGGGCGCAAAATCAGCCCCAGCATTTT | CASSFGGAQNQPQHF
TRBJ1-2 | TRBV7-2 | . | few | TGTGCCAGCAGCTTAGACCCCCTTAATGGCTACACCTTC | CASSLDPLNGYTF
TRBJ2-3 | TRBV5-6 | TRBD1 | . | TGTGCCAGCAGCTTTGGAGGGACAGGGGGGACAGATACGCAGTATTTT | CASSFGGTGGTDTQYF
TRBJ2-1 | TRBV6-5 | . | . | TGTGCCAGCAGACTCTATCCCCGGGGAGGCAATGAGCAGTTCTTC | CASRLYPRGGNEQFF
TRBJ2-7 | TRBV20-1 | . | . | TGCAGTACAGGACAGCGGGGATACGAGCAGTACTTC | CSTGQRGYEQYF
TRBJ2-1 | TRBV20-1 | TRBD2 | few | TGCAGTGCTAGGAGACTAGCGGGAATGGGTGAGCAGTTCTTC | CSARRLAGMGEQFF
TRBJ2-3 | TRBV19 | . | . | TGTGCCAGTAGTGCCGACACTTACAGCACAGATACGCAGTATTTT | CASSADTYSTDTQYF
TRBJ2-7 | TRBV10-3 | TRBD1 | many | TGTGCCATCAGTGAGCCGACAGGGTCGGACGAGCAGTACTTC | CAISEPTGSDEQYF
TRBJ2-1 | TRBV7-3 | TRBD2 | . | TGTGCCAGCAGCTTATCGAGCGGGGGTAACAATGAGCAGTTCTTC | CASSLSSGGNNEQFF
TRBJ2-5 | TRBV9 | TRBD2 | . | TGTGCCAGCAGCGTAGGGCTAGCGGGAGGGTCGTTCTACAATGAGCAGTACTTC | CASSVGLAGGSFYNEQYF
TRBJ2-3 | TRBV3-1 | . | . | TGTGCCAGCAGCCAAGATGGGGCACCGACAAGTCCAGATACGCAGTATTTT | CASSQDGAPTSPDTQYF
TRBJ2-7 | TRBV12-3/TRBV12-4 | . | few | TGTGCCAGCAGCCACTCCTCCTACGAGCAGTACTTC | CASSHSSYEQYF
TRBJ1-1 | TRBV6-5 | . | once | TGTGCCAGCAGTTACTCCTCAGGATCGTGGGGAGAGGGGACTGAAGCTTTCTTT | CASSYSSGSWGEGTEAFF
TRBJ1-1 | TRBV20-1 | . | . | TGCAGTGCTAGAGTGGGGGCCGGAGCTTTCTTT | CSARVGAGAFF
TRBJ2-7 | TRBV3-1 | . | . | TGTGCCAGCAGCCAAAGCAGGACTGGCCCCTACGAGCAGTACTTC | CASSQSRTGPYEQYF
TRBJ2-5 | TRBV20-1 | . | . | TGCAGTGCTAGTCCAGGGCAAGAGACCCAGTACTTC | CSASPGQETQYF
TRBJ2-3 | TRBV5-1 | . | few | TGCGCCAGCAGCGACCGTACAGGGCCAGATACGCAGTATTTT | CASSDRTGPDTQYF
TRBJ1-2 | TRBV20-1 | . | once | TGCAGTGCTAGAAAACCGGGACTCAGCTATGGCTACACCTTC | CSARKPGLSYGYTF
TRBJ2-5 | TRBV4-3 | . | . | TGCGCCAGCAGCCAAGATTTTGCGCGGGATTGGGAGACCCAGTACTTC | CASSQDFARDWETQYF
TRBJ1-2 | TRBV6-5 | TRBD1 | few | TGTGCCAGCAGAAGGGGGCCATTCTATGGCTACACCTTC | CASRRGPFYGYTF
TRBJ1-3 | TRBV4-2 | . | . | TGTGCCAGCAGCCTAACTTGGACAGAGAATTCTCCACTACATAGAAACACCATATATTTT | CASSLTWTENSPLHRNTIYF
TRBJ2-1 | TRBV6-6 | . | once | TGTGCCAGCAGCGACTCAGACAATGAGCAGTTCTTC | CASSDSDNEQFF
TRBJ1-1 | TRBV7-6 | . | . | TGTGCCAGCAGCTCGATGACCGATCTCCTCTCGGCTGAAGCTTTCTTT | CASSSMTDLLSAEAFF
TRBJ2-5 | TRBV6-2/TRBV6-3 | . | few | TGTGCCAGCAGTTACCACCAGAAGGAGACCCAGTACTTC | CASSYHQKETQYF
TRBJ1-2 | TRBV6-6 | . | . | TGTGCCACCAAGGACAATAACTATGGCTACACCTTC | CATKDNNYGYTF
TRBJ1-5 | TRBV12-3/TRBV12-4 | . | . | TGTGCCAGCAGTTTAACGGTTGCGAGCGGCAATCAGCCCCAGCATTTT | CASSLTVASGNQPQHF
TRBJ2-4 | TRBV2 | TRBD1 | once | TGTGCCAACAGACAGGGCGAGACCGAAAACATTCAGTACTTC | CANRQGETENIQYF
TRBJ1-4 | TRBV28 | TRBD1 | . | TGTGCCAGCAAGCCGGGACAGGGGCGAGAAAAACTGTTTTTT | CASKPGQGREKLFF
TRBJ2-1 | TRBV12-3/TRBV12-4 | TRBD1 | . | TGTGCCAGCACCCCCAGGACAGGGTACTACGGTGAGCAGTTCTTC | CASTPRTGYYGEQFF
TRBJ1-4 | TRBV29-1 | . | many | TGCAGCGTTCAGACGGTTGGGACTAATGAAAAACTGTTTTTT | CSVQTVGTNEKLFF
TRBJ2-1 | TRBV9 | . | few | TGTGCCAGCAGCGTAGATCTGGGACAACAGTCTGAGCAGTTCTTC | CASSVDLGQQSEQFF
TRBJ2-4 | TRBV29-1 | . | . | TGCAGCGTTTGGGACATTCAAAGCATTCAGTACTTC | CSVWDIQSIQYF
TRBJ1-2 | TRBV27 | . | few | TGTGCCAGCAGGGAAATAACAGGGTCTCTCTATGGCTACACCTTC | CASREITGSLYGYTF
TRBJ1-1 | TRBV20-1 | . | . | TGCAGTGGTGAGGGTGGCGCACCCGAAGCTTTCTTT | CSGEGGAPEAFF
TRBJ2-7 | TRBV12-3/TRBV12-4 | . | . | TGTGCCAGCAGTTTGAAGGAGGTAAGCCACGAGCAGTACTTC | CASSLKEVSHEQYF
TRBJ2-1 | TRBV4-1 | . | . | TGCGCCAGCAGCCAAGATCAGAGGGAGCAGTTCTTC | CASSQDQREQFF
TRBJ2-7 | TRBV7-7 | . | . | TGTGCTAGCAGCTTACGGTCCCCTTCGAGCTCCTACAATGAGCAGTACTTC | CASSLRSPSSSYNEQYF
TRBJ2-7 | TRBV12-3/TRBV12-4 | TRBD2 | . | TGTGCCAGCAGTTTATGGCTGGACGGGGGGGTTTACGAGCAGTACTTC | CASSLWLDGGVYEQYF
TRBJ2-3 | TRBV4-2 | TRBD2 | . | TGTGCCAGCAGCCCCGGGACTAGCGGGAAGGATACGCAGTATTTT | CASSPGTSGKDTQYF
TRBJ2-5 | TRBV2 | TRBD2 | . | TGTGCCAGCAGTGAAGGATGGGGGACTAGCGCATGGGAGACCCAGTACTTC | CASSEGWGTSAWETQYF
TRBJ2-5 | TRBV6-6 | TRBD2 | . | TGTGCCAGCAGTCCGAAAATGACTAGCGGGGGAGAGACCCAGTACTTC | CASSPKMTSGGETQYF
TRBJ2-1 | TRBV9 | . | few | TGTGCCAGCAGCGAGTCCCCCATAGTAGGACATGATGAGCAGTTCTTC | CASSESPIVGHDEQFF
TRBJ1-6 | TRBV9 | . | . | TGTGCCGGCAGCCCTCGACAGACAGTCAATTCACCCCTCCACTTT | CAGSPRQTVNSPLHF
TRBJ1-5 | TRBV9 | . | . | TGTACCAGCAGCGTAGGACAGTCCAATCAGCCCCAGCATTTT | CTSSVGQSNQPQHF
TRBJ1-4 | TRBV20-1 | TRBD1 | . | TGCAGTGCTAGAGGACAGGACAGGGGGCGCGGGGAGAGGGAAAAACTGTTTTTT | CSARGQDRGRGEREKLFF
TRBJ1-6 | TRBV27 | . | . | TGTGCCAGCAGTCATACAGTTTCTAATTCACCCCTCCACTTT | CASSHTVSNSPLHF
TRBJ2-2 | TRBV4-1 | . | . | TGCGCCAGCAGCCACGGGACTCTGGCCGGGGAGCTGTTTTTT | CASSHGTLAGELFF
TRBJ1-1 | TRBV12-3/TRBV12-4 | . | few | TGTGCCAGCAGTCCGACAGCCCCTGTTTTGGCTTTCTTT | CASSPTAPVLAFF
TRBJ2-7 | TRBV24-1 | . | . | TGTGCCACCCCCGGGACACAAACCTACGAGCAGTACTTC | CATPGTQTYEQYF
TRBJ2-7 | TRBV7-2 | TRBD2 | once | TGTGCCAGCAGCTTAGTGGTTTCCTCCGGACTAGCGGGACGTGCCTACGAGCAGTACTTC | CASSLVVSSGLAGRAYEQYF
TRBJ2-1 | TRBV30 | . | . | TGTGCCTGGACTCACCTAGGGGGTGAGCAGTTCTTC | CAWTHLGGEQFF
TRBJ2-6 | TRBV3-1 | . | many | TGTGCCAGCAGCCAAGGGTCTGGGGCCAACGTCCTGACTTTC | CASSQGSGANVLTF
TRBJ2-7 | TRBV11-2 | . | once | TGTGCCAGCAGCCCTTTGCGGGGAGGACGGATTGAGCAGTACTTC | CASSPLRGGRIEQYF
TRBJ2-7 | TRBV20-1 | TRBD2 | . | TGCAGTGCTAGATCGGGACTAGTGGATGAGCAGTACTTC | CSARSGLVDEQYF
TRBJ2-3 | TRBV12-3/TRBV12-4 | . | many | TGTGCCAGCAGCTTAGTGGATACGCAGTATTTT | CASSLVDTQYF